This T cell receptor beta chain was identified in a study of T cell responses to AZD1222 COVID-19 vaccine. Regarding the study as a whole: Breadth and depth of Spike-specific TCRs rose after two AZD1222 doses. Baseline serology detected seropositivity in only six AZD1222 recipients. Donors were largely white British and mainly female; clonal diversity was possibly underestimated.

Here immunoSEQ multiplex PCR was the method, and the copy in TCRdb shows in-frame clones only, minus some. Of 90,000 to 120,000 clones listed, around 89% are singletons. The germline gives CDR1 MDHEN, CDR2 SYDVKM. V was shortened by 6 bases and J by 2 bases, with 7 bases between the two germline ends. This CDR3 has 12 residues. In regard to this clone: The antigen remains unidentified.

The starting material was peripheral blood, obtained on day 0 of AZD1222 vaccination. The chain carries TRBV28 and TRBJ1-2; no clear D gene. The sequence was collected from an adult in good health. The DNA for the CDR3 is TGTGCCAGCAGGGAGGACAACTATGGCTACACCTTC. Translating it yields CASREDNYGYTF.